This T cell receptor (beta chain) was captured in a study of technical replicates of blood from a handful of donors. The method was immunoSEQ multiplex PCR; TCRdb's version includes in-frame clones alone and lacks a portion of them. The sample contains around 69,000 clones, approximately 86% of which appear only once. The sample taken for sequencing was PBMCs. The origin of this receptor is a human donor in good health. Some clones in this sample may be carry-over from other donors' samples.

CDR3 loop: CASSSRLAGTDNEQFF. The CDR3 nucleotides read TGTGCCAGCAGCTCGCGACTAGCGGGGACCGACAATGAGCAGTTCTTC. The chain uses TRBV7-2 and TRBJ2-1; 11 bases line up with TRBD2. Looked up from germline, CDR1 is SGHTA and CDR2 is FQGNSA. The junction had 7 bases not matched to a gene; V was cut back by 4 bases and J by 5 bases. The CDR3 covers 16 residues.